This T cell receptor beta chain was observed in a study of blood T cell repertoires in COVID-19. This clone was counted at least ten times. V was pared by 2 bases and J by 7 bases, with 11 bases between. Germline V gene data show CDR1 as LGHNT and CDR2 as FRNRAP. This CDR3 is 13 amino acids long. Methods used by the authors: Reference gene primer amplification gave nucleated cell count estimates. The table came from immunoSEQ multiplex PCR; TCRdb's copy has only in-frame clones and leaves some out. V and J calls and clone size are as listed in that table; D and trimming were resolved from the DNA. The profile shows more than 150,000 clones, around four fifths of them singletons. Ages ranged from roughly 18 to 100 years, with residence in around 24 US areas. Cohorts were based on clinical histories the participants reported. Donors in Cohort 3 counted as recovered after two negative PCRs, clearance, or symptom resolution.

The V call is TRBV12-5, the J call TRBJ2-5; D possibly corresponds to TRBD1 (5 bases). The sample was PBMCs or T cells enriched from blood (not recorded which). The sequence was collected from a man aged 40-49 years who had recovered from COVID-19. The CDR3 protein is CASGLRGTGTQYF. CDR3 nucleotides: TGTGCTAGTGGTTTGAGAGGCACAGGGACCCAGTACTTC.